These 32 T cell receptor beta chains were all obtained from the same sample, sequenced in a study of blood T cell repertoires in COVID-19. Clones were read by immunoSEQ multiplex PCR, and TCRdb kept only the in-frame ones, dropping some. The sample has about 240,000 clones, approximately 83% seen once. Material for sequencing was PBMCs or T cells enriched from blood (not recorded which). Every receptor here comes from a woman between 40 and 50 years old with acute COVID-19.

This rearrangement joins TRBV5-6 to TRBJ1-2; 8 nucleotides line up with TRBD1. Germline lookup yields CDR1 SGHDT and CDR2 YYEEEE. This CDR3 spans 13 amino acids. V shed 3 bases and J 4 bases; nucleotides not matched to a gene: 2. The chain's CDR3 is CASSSQGVYGYTF. CDR3 DNA sequence: TGTGCCAGCAGCTCACAGGGGGTCTATGGCTACACCTTC.

V usage is TRBV7-9 and J usage is TRBJ1-5; 8 positions match TRBD1. In germline, CDR1 is SEHNR, CDR2 FQNEAQ (reference sequence). V shed 7 bases, J shed 5 bases, and the junction held 1 base outside the gene matches. The CDR3 has 12 amino acids. The CDR3 sequence: CASTTGDQPQHF. The CDR3 DNA follows: TGTGCCAGCACGACAGGGGATCAGCCCCAGCATTTT.

V is TRBV4-2 and J is TRBJ1-1; D is unresolved. CDR1 and CDR2 (germline): LGHNA, YNFKEQ. The V end was cut by 0 bases, the J end by 2 bases, with 16 bases between. CDR3 size: 17 residues. The CDR3 nucleotides read TGTGCCAGCAGCCAAGATCTTAGGTTTTCGGGAAACACTGAAGCTTTCTTT. Amino acid sequence: CASSQDLRFSGNTEAFF.

The chain is built from TRBV3-1 (or the pseudogene TRBV3-2) and TRBJ1-5; D is possibly TRBD1 (5 bases). The CDR3 is 15 residues long. Trimming took off 0 bases at V and 4 bases at J, with 10 bases between the two ends. Per the germline V gene, CDR1 is LGHDT and CDR2 is YNNKEL (reference sequence). CDR3 bases: TGTGCCAGCAGCCAAGATTGGACACCTAATCAGCCCCAGCATTTT. Its protein is CASSQDWTPNQPQHF.

This clone was detected once. V gene TRBV5-6 combines with J gene TRBJ2-7; 12 bases are shared with TRBD1. The trim removed 4 bases at V and 4 bases at J, leaving 9 bases unmatched. Per germline, CDR1 SGHDT and CDR2 YYEEEE. This CDR3 is 16 amino acids long. The CDR3 DNA reads TGTGCCAGCAGCCCCCACGGGACAGGGGGCATATACGAGCAGTACTTC. Amino acids: CASSPHGTGGIYEQYF.

The chain carries TRBV5-1 and TRBJ1-4; no clear D gene. Germline CDR1 reads SGHRS; CDR2 reads YFSETQ. The length of the CDR3 is 14 residues. V was cut by 0 bases and J by 7 bases, with 10 bases left in between. CDR3 in amino acids: CASSLDAGSEKLFF. Here the CDR3 DNA reads TGCGCCAGCAGCTTGGATGCGGGCTCTGAAAAACTGTTTTTT.

The chain employs TRBV20-1 and TRBJ1-2, with TRBD1 matching 9 bases. Per the germline V gene, CDR1 is DFQATT and CDR2 is SNEGSKA (reference sequence). V lost 2 bases and J lost 10; bases outside the gene matches: 2. This CDR3 has 11 amino acids. DNA for the CDR3: TGCAGTGCTAGAAGACAGGGGGTCTACACCTTC. Protein sequence: CSARRQGVYTF.

J is TRBJ2-7 and V is TRBV7-3; TRBD2 aligns across 7 bases. CDR1 and CDR2 (germline): SGHTA, FQGTGA. V was pared by 5 bases and J by 0 bases, with 4 bases of the junction left unmatched. This CDR3 spans 14 amino acids. DNA for the CDR3: TGTGCCAGCAGCATTAGCGGGCCCTCCTACGAGCAGTACTTC. Its translation is CASSISGPSYEQYF.

The V and J genes are TRBV14 and TRBJ2-7; D not certain. In germline, CDR1 is SGHDN, CDR2 FVKESK. V dropped 4 bases and J dropped 1 base, with 8 bases sitting between them. This CDR3 has 13 residues. The CDR3 bases are TGTGCCAGCAGCCCTTACACGTCCTACGAGCAGTACTTC. Amino acids: CASSPYTSYEQYF.

The chain recombines TRBV12-3 or TRBV12-4 with TRBJ2-7; D is perhaps TRBD2 (6 bases). V gave up 3 bases and J gave up 2 bases, with 8 bases separating them. The CDR3 covers 13 residues. CDR3 loop: CASSFRGTYEQYF. The CDR3 DNA follows: TGTGCCAGCAGTTTCCGCGGGACCTACGAGCAGTACTTC.

This chain joins TRBV20-1 and TRBJ2-3; D is unresolved. The CDR3 consists of 11 residues. The germline CDR1 and CDR2 sequences are DFQATT and SNEGSKA (reference sequence). Trimming shortened V by 4 bases and J by 6 bases, and 8 bases separated the two germline ends. Here the CDR3 reads CSATHSDTQYF. CDR3 sequence (DNA): TGCAGTGCTACCCATAGTGATACGCAGTATTTT.

This clone was counted many times. The V gene is TRBV19, the J gene TRBJ2-1; 9 bases align to TRBD2. Germline V gene lookup returns CDR1 LNHDA and CDR2 SQIVND (reference sequence). CDR3 length equals 14 residues. V dropped 7 bases and J dropped 8; count of bases not matched to a gene: 9. The CDR3 bases are TGTGCCAGTAAATTAGCGGGAGCCGCTGATGAGCAGTTCTTC. Translation gives CASKLAGAADEQFF.

This clone occurred once. CDR3 coding DNA: TGCGCCAGCAGGGGGACAGATAACTATGGCTACACCTTC. Translated: CASRGTDNYGYTF. The chain carries TRBV10-2 and TRBJ1-2, with 7 positions matching TRBD1. V trimming: 6 bases; J trimming: 1 base; junction bases outside the gene matches: 2. The CDR3 extends over 13 amino acids. Germline V CDR1 and CDR2: WSHSY, SAAADI.

The rearrangement uses TRBV9 and TRBJ2-1; the match to TRBD2 covers 10 bases. The CDR3 extends over 13 amino acids. CDR1 is SGDLS, CDR2 YYNGEE, per germline. V lost 6 bases and J lost 9; bases outside the gene matches: 6. The CDR3 loop is CASNPLAGVEQFF. For the CDR3, the DNA is TGTGCCAGCAACCCCCTAGCGGGAGTTGAGCAGTTCTTC.

This clone has more than one count but fewer than ten. The V gene is TRBV7-8, the J gene TRBJ2-5; 9 bases are shared with TRBD2. There are 16 residues in the CDR3. Germline assignment: CDR1 SGHVS and CDR2 FQNEAQ. V gave up 4 bases and J gave up 3 bases; unmatched junction bases: 9. The CDR3 region is CASSSKREASKETQYF. In DNA form, the CDR3 reads TGTGCCAGCAGCTCCAAGCGGGAGGCGTCTAAAGAGACCCAGTACTTC.

The V gene is TRBV3-1 (or the pseudogene TRBV3-2), the J gene TRBJ2-1; 8 positions agree with TRBD2. After removal of 4 bases from V and 1 base from J, the junction contained 3 bases not matched to a gene. The CDR3 extends over 15 amino acids. Germline CDR1 reads LGHDT; CDR2 reads YNNKEL (reference sequence). The CDR3 spells CASSLGTRSYNEQFF. The CDR3 DNA reads as TGTGCCAGCAGCCTCGGGACTAGATCCTACAATGAGCAGTTCTTC.

V is TRBV7-9 and J is TRBJ1-3, with D possibly matching TRBD1 (5 bases). The germline V and J ends were trimmed by 5 bases and 1 base, with 15 bases remaining between them. The germline V gene has CDR1 SEHNR and CDR2 FQNEAQ (reference sequence). The CDR3 has 16 amino acids. CDR3 protein: CASSTKGLTSGNTIYF. CDR3 sequence (DNA): TGTGCCAGCAGCACTAAGGGACTCACGTCTGGAAACACCATATATTTT.

The table lists this clone with a few counts. This chain uses TRBV30 with TRBJ1-2; 12 nucleotides align to TRBD1. Losses at the gene ends were 5 bases for V and 0 bases for J; bases not matched to a gene: 4. There are 15 residues in the CDR3. The germline CDR1 and CDR2 sequences are GTSNPN and SVGIG (reference sequence). This chain's CDR3 is CAWGDRGLPNYGYTF. In DNA form, the CDR3 reads TGTGCCTGGGGGGACAGGGGGCTCCCTAACTATGGCTACACCTTC.

The J gene is TRBJ2-1, the V gene TRBV9; possible D gene TRBD2, 6 bases. The CDR3 length is 15 residues. The germline V gene has CDR1 SGDLS and CDR2 YYNGEE. The germline V and J ends were trimmed by 4 bases and 2 bases, with 13 bases remaining between them. The CDR3 here is CASSPRLGTYNEQFF. CDR3 bases: TGTGCCAGCAGCCCCCGACTAGGAACCTACAATGAGCAGTTCTTC.

The rearrangement links TRBV19 to TRBJ2-5; D uncertain. Per the germline V gene, CDR1 is LNHDA and CDR2 is SQIVND (reference sequence). The V gene lost 5 bases and the J gene lost 1 base, with 8 bases spanning the gap. The CDR3 has 13 residues. CDR3 in DNA: TGTGCCAGTAGTGAGGTAACCCAAGAGACCCAGTACTTC. It yields the protein CASSEVTQETQYF.

The table lists this clone with a count of one. In DNA, the CDR3 is TGTGCCACCAGTGATTTCGGCAGGCGGGCCAATGAGCAGTTCTTC. Translating it yields CATSDFGRRANEQFF. The V gene is TRBV24-1, the J gene TRBJ2-1; possibly TRBD2 for D (5 bases). Trimming took off 1 base at V and 6 bases at J, with 12 bases between the two ends. Germline assignment: CDR1 KGHDR and CDR2 SFDVKD. The CDR3 is 15 residues long.

This chain links TRBV3-1 (or the pseudogene TRBV3-2) with TRBJ2-7, with D possibly being TRBD2 (5 bases). The germline CDR1 and CDR2 sequences are LGHDT and YNNKEL (reference sequence). There are 14 residues in the CDR3. Trimming pared 1 base from V and 6 bases from J, leaving 13 bases between. CDR3 region: CASSQVRDLGEQYF. CDR3 DNA sequence: TGTGCCAGCAGCCAAGTCCGGGATCTTGGCGAGCAGTACTTC.

J is TRBJ2-7 and V is TRBV19; 8 positions agree with TRBD1. J lost 1 base, V lost 6 bases, and 5 bases had no gene match. There are 14 residues in the CDR3. The germline CDR1 and CDR2 sequences are LNHDA and SQIVND (reference sequence). CDR3 region: CASRADRESYEQYF. CDR3 bases: TGTGCCAGTAGGGCGGACAGGGAGTCCTACGAGCAGTACTTC.

The V gene is TRBV7-9, the J gene TRBJ1-4; 10 bases are shared with TRBD1. Germline V gene lookup returns CDR1 SEHNR and CDR2 FQNEAQ (reference sequence). Germline trimming cut 3 bases from V and 3 bases from J; bases unmatched to any gene: 7. This CDR3 region has 17 residues. The DNA for the CDR3 is TGTGCCAGCAGCTTCGGACAGGGGGGCCTGGCTAATGAAAAACTGTTTTTT. Protein product: CASSFGQGGLANEKLFF.

The rearrangement joins TRBV5-1 to TRBJ2-1; D not resolved. Germline V CDR1 and CDR2: SGHRS, YFSETQ. This CDR3 has 13 residues. V shed 4 bases and J shed 8 bases, with 13 bases lying between them. The CDR3 here is CASSPSVGHEQFF. In nucleotides, the CDR3 is TGCGCCAGCAGCCCCTCAGTGGGCCATGAGCAGTTCTTC.

On this clone: Other DNA sequences in this sample translate to the same CDR3. The chain is built from TRBV28 and TRBJ1-3; 9 bases align to TRBD1. The CDR3 spans 17 residues. V was clipped by 3 bases and J by 2 bases; unmatched bases: 8. The germline V gene has CDR1 MDHEN and CDR2 SYDVKM. CDR3 protein: CASSFVGQGKAGNTIYF. In DNA, the CDR3 is TGTGCCAGCAGTTTTGTAGGACAGGGGAAGGCTGGAAACACCATATATTTT.

The chain couples TRBV7-9 to TRBJ2-7; D not certain. The CDR3 runs 12 residues. Deletions cut 11 bases from V and 2 bases from J, with 13 bases between. Germline values: CDR1 SEHNR, CDR2 FQNEAQ (reference sequence). CDR3 sequence (DNA): TGTGCCGGCGCCCTAGATGCCTACGAGCAGTACTTC. Its protein is CAGALDAYEQYF.

V and J are TRBV5-5 and TRBJ2-7, with 11 bases aligning to TRBD1. Germline-derived CDR1 and CDR2 are SGHKS and YYEKEE (reference sequence). The CDR3 extends over 15 amino acids. V dropped 4 bases and J dropped 4; count of bases not matched to a gene: 7. CDR3 coding DNA: TGTGCCAGCAGCACGGGGACAGGGGGGATTTACGAGCAGTACTTC. Translating gives CASSTGTGGIYEQYF. Complete variable domain (other parts from reference TRBV5-5 and TRBJ2-7): DAGVTQSPTHLIKTRGQQVTLRCSPISGHKSVSWYQQVLGQGPQFIFQYYEKEERGRGNFPDRFSARQFPNYSSELNVNALLLGDSALYLCASSTGTGGIYEQYFGPGTRLTVT.

The chain carries TRBV11-1 and TRBJ2-7; 10 positions match TRBD2. V shed 5 bases and J 3 bases; nucleotides not matched to a gene: 4. CDR1 is SGHAT and CDR2 is FQDESV in the germline V gene (reference sequence). This CDR3 is 14 amino acids long. The CDR3 sequence is CASSTSGALYEQYF. The DNA for the CDR3 is TGTGCCAGCAGCACTAGCGGGGCCCTCTACGAGCAGTACTTC.

The rearrangement joins TRBV21-1 to TRBJ1-4. TRBV21-1 is described as a pseudogene. This CDR3 has 13 amino acids. This CDR3 reads CASTPRDNEKLFF. CDR3 in DNA: TGTGCCAGCACCCCACGGGATAATGAAAAACTGTTTTTT.

This clone was detected only once. J is TRBJ1-2 and V is TRBV11-2; D is perhaps TRBD1 (5 bases). Trimming took 1 base from V and 0 from J, leaving 12 bases between them. Germline CDR1 SGHAT, CDR2 FQNNGV. The CDR3 has 16 residues. Here the CDR3 DNA reads TGTGCCAGCAGCTTAGCGACAGAGCCTACTAACTATGGCTACACCTTC. Protein: CASSLATEPTNYGYTF.

The rearrangement links TRBV29-1 to TRBJ2-7; 7 positions match TRBD1. CDR1 is SQVTM, CDR2 ANQGSEA, per germline. CDR3 length: 13 residues. The V segment lost 3 bases and the J segment 0 bases; nucleotides outside the gene matches: 2. CDR3 sequence (DNA): TGCAGCGTTGATAGGACAGGCTCCTACGAGCAGTACTTC. This gives the protein CSVDRTGSYEQYF.